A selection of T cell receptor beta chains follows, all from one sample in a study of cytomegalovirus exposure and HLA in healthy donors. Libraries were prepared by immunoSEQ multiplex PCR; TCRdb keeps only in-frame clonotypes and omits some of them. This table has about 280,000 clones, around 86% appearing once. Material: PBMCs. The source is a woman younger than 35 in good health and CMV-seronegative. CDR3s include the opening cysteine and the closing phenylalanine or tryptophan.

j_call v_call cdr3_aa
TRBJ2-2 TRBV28 CASRQESNTGELFF
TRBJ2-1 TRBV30 CALSRLAGTYNEQFF
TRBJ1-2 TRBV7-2 CASSLGTGGAYGYTF
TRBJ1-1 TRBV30 CAWGRGLNTEAFF
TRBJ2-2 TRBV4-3 CASSQGSGTGELFF
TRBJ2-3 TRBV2 CASSLAGVKVDTQYF
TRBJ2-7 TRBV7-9 CASSSYRGSGEQYF
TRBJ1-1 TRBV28 CASSFGSNTEAFF
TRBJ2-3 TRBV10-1 CASSPFSGGTDTQYF
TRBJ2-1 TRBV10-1 CASSESRAGNTYNEQFF
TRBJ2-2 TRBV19 CASRSRGGRNTGELFF
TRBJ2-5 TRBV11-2 CASSSVGGLETQYF
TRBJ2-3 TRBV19 CASSISQYSTDTQYF
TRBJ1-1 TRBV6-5 CASSYDKSEAFF
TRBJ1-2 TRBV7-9 CASSLGTGQGYGYTF
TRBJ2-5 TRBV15 CATSRDSNSQETQYF
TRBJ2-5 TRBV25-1 CASSNGRTVQETQYF
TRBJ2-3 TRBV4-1 CASSPSGTSGITDTQYF
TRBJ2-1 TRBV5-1 CASSFLQGSSYNEQFF
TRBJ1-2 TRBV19 CASITRAGASQGDYTF
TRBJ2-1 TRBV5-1 CASSLVVNGEQFF
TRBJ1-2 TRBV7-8 CASSLASQGDGYTF
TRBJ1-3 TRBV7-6 CASSLARVGRNTIYF
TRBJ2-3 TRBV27 CASSLLDRGFTDTQYF
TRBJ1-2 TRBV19 CASSISPGGGYGYTF
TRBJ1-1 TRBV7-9 CAHRVATEAFF
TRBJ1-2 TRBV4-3 CASSQDESVPRGRNYGYTF
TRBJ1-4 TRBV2 CASSENRWTAF
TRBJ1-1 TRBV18 CASSPARDEAFF
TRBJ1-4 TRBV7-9 CASSLLTALNEKLFF
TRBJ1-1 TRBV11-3 CASSFRLITGQGHNEAFF
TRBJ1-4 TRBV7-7 CASSLEPPGQTYNEKLFF
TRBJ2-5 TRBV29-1 CSVERGQETQYF
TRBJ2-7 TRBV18 CASSLTSGAGNSYEQYF
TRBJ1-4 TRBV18 CASSPEDRWRNEKLFF
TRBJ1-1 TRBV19 CATGPRGPENTEAFF
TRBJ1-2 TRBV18 CASSPDRASNYGYTF
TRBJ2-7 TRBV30 CAWTGLAGWEQYF
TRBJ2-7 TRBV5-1 CASSFNRQSPEQYF
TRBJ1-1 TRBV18 CASSPDGGGTEAFF
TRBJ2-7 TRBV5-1 CASSLEGTSGSYEQYF
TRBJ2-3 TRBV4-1 CASSQVAGFTDTQYF
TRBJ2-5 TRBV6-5 CASTDNGETQYF
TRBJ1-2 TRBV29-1 CSVEENAYRGGYTF
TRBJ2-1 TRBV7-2 CASSLPFGSGTTNEQFF
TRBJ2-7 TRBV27 CASRIERRAYEQYF
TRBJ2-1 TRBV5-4 CASSRSSYNEQFF
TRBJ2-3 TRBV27 CASSSGGLTDTQYF
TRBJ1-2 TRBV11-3 CASSSYRDVISYGYTF